This T cell receptor beta chain is drawn from a study of early T cells in non-severe SARS-CoV-2 infection. Study-wide background: Investigators sequenced bulk RNA drawn from unsorted whole blood, and chains remained unpaired.

Individual cDNA molecules carried attached unique molecular identifiers. Each CDR3 protein gets one entry after TCRdb re-called the 5' RACE reads with MiXCR. The sample holds tens of thousands of distinct CDR3 sequences, approximately 4.6% seen once. With regard to this clonotype: The antigen is not known.

Study-level results: Reliance on VDJdb matching favored anti-spike CD8 responses; private and CD4 specificities were missed.

Germline V gene sequence: CDR1 DFQATT, CDR2 SNEGSKA (reference sequence). With 4 bases removed from V and 2 bases from J, the gap between germline ends came to 15 bases. This CDR3 has 14 residues. The sample taken for sequencing was whole blood. The receptor's source is an adult who was a healthcare worker with PCR-confirmed SARS-CoV-2 infection or an uninfected control (not recorded which). The rearrangement links TRBV20-1 to TRBJ2-7, with D possibly being TRBD2 (5 bases). This chain's CDR3 is CSAIRSSKAYEQYF. The CDR3 DNA reads TGCAGTGCTATTCGGTCTAGCAAGGCCTACGAGCAGTACTTC.